This TCR beta chain was captured by sequencing in a study of blood T cell repertoires in COVID-19. Profiled with immunoSEQ multiplex PCR; TCRdb holds only in-frame clones, not every one. The sample shows over 250,000 clones, roughly nine tenths of them seen only once. Trimming removed 5 bases from V and 1 base from J, with 5 bases in between. The CDR3 extends over 12 amino acids. Per germline, CDR1 SEHNR and CDR2 FQNEAQ (reference sequence). Participant ages covered about 18 to 89 years across 20 to 25 US areas. The recovered donors of Cohort 3 showed two negative PCRs, clearance, or symptom resolution.

Specimen: PBMCs or T cells enriched from blood (not recorded which). The chain uses TRBV7-9 and TRBJ1-2; D gene uncertain. This receptor was obtained from a woman younger than 35 who had recovered from COVID-19. CDR3 sequence: CASSINNYGYTF. The CDR3 region has the DNA TGTGCCAGCAGCATAAATAACTATGGCTACACCTTC.